The rows below give T cell receptor beta chains drawn from one sample of a study of T-cell memory formation after mild COVID-19. Each CDR3 protein is one row after TCRdb ran MiXCR on the 5' RACE reads. The data show around 150,000 distinct CDR3 sequences, approximately 10% seen once. Sample: PBMCs or a T cell subset sorted from them (not recorded which). Receptors originate from a man aged 18 to 30 who had mild COVID-19 (a few samples of this study predate the infection). Cell type and time point are not known. CDR3s include the opening cysteine and the closing phenylalanine or tryptophan. A D gene is named only where the DNA matches it firmly. Not every row has a clone size; where given, it reads once, few, many or a size class.

TRBJ1-1	NA	NA	TRBV2	CASSDLRDTEAFF	TGTGCCAGCAGTGACCTCCGGGACACTGAAGCTTTCTTT
TRBJ1-1	NA	TRBD1	TRBV6-1	CASGPGTGITEAFF	TGTGCCAGCGGACCAGGGACAGGGATCACTGAAGCTTTCTTT
TRBJ2-2	few	NA	TRBV7-2	CASSLLGGRNTGELFF	TGTGCCAGCAGCCTTCTGGGGGGGCGAAACACCGGGGAGCTGTTTTTT
TRBJ1-5	NA	TRBD1	TRBV12-3/TRBV12-4	CASSPSTGEGSNQPQHF	TGTGCCAGCAGTCCCTCGACAGGGGAGGGGAGCAATCAGCCCCAGCATTTT
TRBJ2-3	NA	NA	TRBV19	CASSIGRGAHTDTQYF	TGTGCCAGTAGTATAGGTCGGGGGGCACACACAGATACGCAGTATTTT
TRBJ2-1	NA	TRBD2	TRBV10-3	CAISESGGGTYNEQFF	TGTGCCATCAGTGAGTCCGGGGGGGGTACATACAATGAGCAGTTCTTC
TRBJ2-7	NA	NA	TRBV7-3	CASSLTGQGTHEQYF	TGTGCCAGCAGCTTAACTGGGCAGGGCACTCACGAGCAGTACTTC
TRBJ2-1	NA	NA	TRBV9	CASSVEGWGEQFF	TGTGCCAGCAGCGTAGAGGGTTGGGGTGAGCAGTTCTTC
TRBJ1-1	few	TRBD1	TRBV4-1	CASSQGTGDAFF	TGCGCCAGCAGCCAAGGGACAGGGGACGCTTTCTTT
TRBJ2-1	NA	TRBD1	TRBV4-3	CASSQRDSSYNEQFF	TGCGCCAGCAGCCAACGGGACAGTTCCTACAATGAGCAGTTCTTC
TRBJ1-6	NA	TRBD1	TRBV20-1	CSARPGNPGQGHSPLHF	TGCAGTGCTCGGCCTGGAAATCCGGGACAGGGCCACTCACCCCTCCACTTT
TRBJ2-6	many	NA	TRBV7-2	CASTWGSGANVLTF	TGTGCCAGCACCTGGGGCTCTGGGGCCAACGTCCTGACTTTC
TRBJ2-1	few	NA	TRBV29-1	CSVRHGLEQFF	TGCAGCGTCAGGCACGGCCTTGAGCAGTTCTTC
TRBJ1-2	NA	TRBD1	TRBV12-3/TRBV12-4	CASSLEGQGYGYTF	TGTGCCAGCAGTTTAGAGGGACAGGGCTATGGCTACACCTTC
TRBJ2-3	NA	NA	TRBV7-2	CASRLGRAADTQYF	TGTGCCAGCAGACTAGGCAGGGCAGCAGATACGCAGTATTTT
TRBJ2-3	NA	NA	TRBV6-2/TRBV6-3	CASRDEDTDTQYF	TGTGCCAGCAGGGACGAGGACACAGATACGCAGTATTTT
TRBJ2-3	few	TRBD2	TRBV29-1	CSVGPSGGPYTDTQYF	TGCAGCGTGGGTCCTAGCGGGGGCCCTTACACAGATACGCAGTATTTT
TRBJ1-6	NA	NA	TRBV4-3	CASSQVMGLPNSPLHF	TGCGCCAGCAGCCAAGTAATGGGACTTCCGAATTCACCCCTCCACTTT
TRBJ1-2	many	NA	TRBV7-2	CASSLVSVNYGYTF	TGTGCCAGCAGCTTAGTCAGTGTTAACTATGGCTACACCTTC
TRBJ2-2	NA	NA	TRBV6-2/TRBV6-3	CASSYHSSRTGELFF	TGTGCCAGCAGTTACCATTCGTCGCGTACCGGGGAGCTGTTTTTT
TRBJ1-1	NA	NA	TRBV7-3	CASSLAGGGEAFF	TGTGCCAGCAGCTTAGCCGGGGGCGGTGAAGCTTTCTTT
TRBJ2-2	NA	TRBD2	TRBV25-1	CASSRASGYAGELFF	TGTGCCAGCAGTCGGGCTAGCGGGTACGCCGGGGAGCTGTTTTTT
TRBJ2-2	NA	TRBD2	TRBV12-3/TRBV12-4	CASSLGAGRPLAGELFF	TGTGCCAGCAGTTTAGGAGCGGGGCGCCCCCTGGCCGGGGAGCTGTTTTTT
TRBJ2-1	many	TRBD2	TRBV20-1	CSARGYRLAGDAEQFF	TGCAGTGCTCGAGGTTACCGACTAGCGGGGGACGCTGAGCAGTTCTTC
TRBJ2-4	many	NA	TRBV7-2	CASRPQGAKNIQYF	TGTGCCAGCAGACCTCAGGGCGCCAAAAACATTCAGTACTTC
TRBJ2-4	few	NA	TRBV20-1	CSALIGGNGAKNIQYF	TGCAGTGCTCTGATCGGTGGGAACGGAGCCAAAAACATTCAGTACTTC
TRBJ2-7	few	NA	TRBV7-9	CASSLRSQGGEYF	TGTGCCAGCAGCCTACGCTCACAGGGGGGGGAGTACTTC
TRBJ1-5	few	NA	TRBV6-2/TRBV6-3	CASGRDLLSGNQPQHF	TGTGCCAGCGGCAGGGATCTCCTTTCTGGCAATCAGCCCCAGCATTTT
TRBJ2-1	few	NA	TRBV7-3	CASSPGVAYNEQFF	TGTGCCAGCAGCCCCGGGGTAGCCTACAATGAGCAGTTCTTC
TRBJ1-2	once	NA	TRBV6-6	CASRGGGGYTF	TGTGCCAGTCGGGGGGGAGGCGGCTACACCTTC
TRBJ1-2	few	NA	TRBV5-6	CASSFARSIRYGYTF	TGTGCCAGCAGCTTCGCCCGGAGTATCCGCTATGGCTACACCTTC
TRBJ2-5	few	TRBD2	TRBV7-2	CASSSTSGVQETQYF	TGTGCCAGCAGCTCAACTAGCGGGGTACAAGAGACCCAGTACTTC
TRBJ2-3	few	NA	TRBV6-6	CASNSLTDTQYF	TGTGCCAGCAACAGCCTCACAGATACGCAGTATTTT
TRBJ1-5	NA	NA	TRBV7-9	CASSLDDVRQPQHF	TGTGCCAGCAGCTTAGATGATGTTCGTCAGCCCCAGCATTTT
TRBJ2-3	NA	NA	TRBV4-3	CARSQDPTSAQYF	TGCGCCCGCAGCCAAGATCCCACTAGTGCGCAGTATTTT
TRBJ2-1	few	TRBD2	TRBV11-2	CASSRTSGGNEQFF	TGTGCCAGCAGCCGGACTAGCGGGGGAAATGAGCAGTTCTTC
TRBJ2-7	NA	NA	TRBV2	CASRIVKPQYF	TGTGCCAGCAGAATTGTGAAGCCGCAGTACTTC
TRBJ1-6	few	TRBD1	TRBV7-2	CASSFGRGNSPLHF	TGTGCCAGCAGCTTTGGCAGGGGGAATTCACCCCTCCACTTT